The 11 T cell receptor beta chains reported below all come from one sample, sequenced in a study of liver allograft versus peripheral blood T cells. Overall study: Recipients' peripheral blood supplied the T cell receptor repertoires against which those in transplanted livers were compared.

TCRdb processed the reads anew with MiXCR; each CDR3 protein has one entry. Here the sample spans roughly 1,800 distinct CDR3 sequences, 15% to 20% being singletons. Source of these receptors: a human patient who had a liver transplant. A share of the T cells may be of graft donor origin.

J is TRBJ1-1 and V is TRBV2; D unclear. CDR3 length: 17 residues. CDR1 and CDR2 (germline): SNHLY, FYNNEI. Trimming stripped 4 bases from V and 0 bases from J, with 18 bases between. CDR3: CASSGLEGVSMNTEAFF. The CDR3 region has the DNA TGTGCCAGCAGTGGACTTGAGGGCGTCAGTATGAACACTGAAGCTTTCTTT.

This clonotype rates as medium-sized. J is TRBJ1-1 and V is TRBV5-4; perhaps TRBD1 as D (5 bases). Looked up from germline, CDR1 is SGHNT and CDR2 is YYREEE (reference sequence). With 4 bases removed from V and 1 base from J, the gap between germline ends came to 8 bases. The CDR3 loop spans 13 amino acids. This CDR3 reads CASSIGQNTEAFF. The CDR3 DNA reads TGTGCCAGCAGCATAGGACAGAACACTGAAGCTTTCTTT.

In its sample, this clonotype ranks as large. The rearrangement joins TRBV6-1 to TRBJ2-7; TRBD1 agrees at 9 bases. This CDR3 is built from 17 residues. J gave up 3 bases and V 0 bases, and 9 bases lay outside the gene matches. Per germline, CDR1 MNHNS and CDR2 SASEGT. The CDR3 spells CASSEARLGTGLYEQYF. Written as DNA, the CDR3 is TGTGCCAGCAGTGAAGCCAGATTAGGGACAGGGCTCTACGAGCAGTACTTC.

Concerning this clonotype itself: An end of the junction does not agree with germline; a read error may underlie this. The chain is built from TRBV14 and TRBJ1-2; 9 positions agree with TRBD1. The CDR3 loop spans 16 amino acids. Germline CDR1 reads SGHDN; CDR2 reads FVKESK. CDR3 loop: CVSSQDYRDRVYGYTF. The DNA for the CDR3 is TGTGTCAGCAGCCAAGATTACCGGGACAGGGTCTATGGCTACACCTTC.

The chain links TRBV2 to TRBJ2-1; possibly TRBD1 or TRBD2 for D (5 bases each). CDR3 length equals 15 residues. V lost 5 bases, J lost 2 bases, and 13 bases lay in between. CDR1 is SNHLY, CDR2 FYNNEI, per germline. The DNA for the CDR3 is TGTGCCAGCAGTCCCGGGACGGTCCCCTACAATGAGCAGTTCTTC. It is translated as CASSPGTVPYNEQFF.

The chain uses TRBV6-1 and TRBJ2-1; D is unclear. Germline assignment: CDR1 MNHNS and CDR2 SASEGT. Trimming took 5 bases from V and 8 from J, leaving 10 bases between them. This CDR3 is built from 12 residues. CDR3 region: CASSRVGDEQFF. CDR3 DNA: TGTGCCAGCAGTCGGGTGGGCGATGAGCAGTTCTTC.

This clonotype was recorded many times. The chain carries TRBV7-9 and TRBJ1-5; the match to TRBD1 covers 8 bases. The length of the CDR3 is 15 residues. V lost 5 bases to trimming and J lost 4 bases; unmatched junction nucleotides: 7. CDR1 SEHNR and CDR2 FQNEAQ come from the germline V gene (reference sequence). The CDR3 coding sequence is TGTGCCAGCAGCGACGGGACAGGTGGAAATCAGCCCCAGCATTTT. It translates to CASSDGTGGNQPQHF.

Concerning this clonotype itself: This likely stems from a read error, as it lies one base from a far larger clone. The chain carries TRBV10-3 and TRBJ1-4; no definite D call. CDR3 length: 17 residues. The germline V and J ends were trimmed by 5 bases and 0 bases, with 16 bases remaining between them. The germline CDR1 and CDR2 sequences are ENHRY and SYGVKD. The CDR3 nucleotides are TGTGCCATCAGTTACAAAAGTCAACCATCAACTAATGAAAAACTGTTTTTT. Amino acid sequence: CAISYKSQPSTNEKLFF.

This clonotype turned up a few times. The chain is built from TRBV5-4 and TRBJ2-7, with D possibly being TRBD2 (6 bases). The CDR3 consists of 15 residues. Germline V CDR1 and CDR2: SGHNT, YYREEE (reference sequence). Between the trimmed V and J ends, which lost 5 bases and 0 bases, there was a span of 15 bases. CDR3 residues: CASSSGTGPSYEQYF. DNA for the CDR3: TGTGCCAGCAGTTCCGGGACTGGACCCTCCTACGAGCAGTACTTC.

This clonotype rates as medium-sized (0.01 to 0.1%). The genes are TRBV6-5 and TRBJ1-2, with a possible D match to TRBD1 (5 bases). CDR1 MNHEY and CDR2 SVGAGI come from the germline V gene. This CDR3 region has 12 residues. Trimming left V 3 bases short and J 4 bases short, with 6 bases between. In DNA form, the CDR3 reads TGTGCCAGCAGTTATGGGGGCTATGGCTACACCTTC. Protein: CASSYGGYGYTF.

By frequency in the sample, this clonotype is medium-sized. The chain joins TRBV19 to TRBJ2-7; TRBD2 matches 7 bases. This CDR3 has 15 residues. With 5 bases clipped from V and 4 bases from J, the junction kept 11 bases outside the gene matches. Germline V CDR1 and CDR2: LNHDA, SQIVND (reference sequence). CDR3 amino acids: CASSWAGAPPYEQYF. The CDR3 DNA reads TGTGCCAGTAGTTGGGCGGGAGCTCCCCCTTACGAGCAGTACTTC.